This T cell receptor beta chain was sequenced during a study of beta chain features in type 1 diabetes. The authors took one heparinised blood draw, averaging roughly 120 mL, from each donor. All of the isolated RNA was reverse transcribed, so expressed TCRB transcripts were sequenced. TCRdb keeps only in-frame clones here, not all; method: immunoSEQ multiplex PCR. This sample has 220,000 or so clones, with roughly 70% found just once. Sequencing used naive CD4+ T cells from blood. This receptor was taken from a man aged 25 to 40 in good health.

CDR3 protein: CAWNHGQGGYF. The CDR3 nucleotides read TGTGCCTGGAATCACGGACAGGGGGGGTACTTC. The chain has TRBV30 and TRBJ2-4; TRBD1 matches 10 bases. With V trimmed by 4 bases and J by 15 bases, 6 bases remained unmatched. The CDR3 runs to 11 residues. CDR1 and CDR2 from the germline V gene are GTSNPN and SVGIG (reference sequence).